Presented here are 7 T cell receptor beta chains from one specimen sequenced in a study of cytomegalovirus exposure and HLA in healthy donors. The PCR was carried out with 60 Vbeta primers and 13 Jbeta primers. Produced via immunoSEQ multiplex PCR; TCRdb's table is partial and in-frame only. The sample records about 70,000 clones, roughly 85% being singletons. Sequencing input: PBMCs. Source of these receptors: a woman in her thirties in good health and CMV-seronegative.

The chain links TRBV7-9 to TRBJ1-4; D may be TRBD1 (5 bases). Germline assignment: CDR1 SEHNR and CDR2 FQNEAQ (reference sequence). This CDR3 is built from 16 residues. The V gene lost 1 base and the J gene lost 3 bases, with 12 bases spanning the gap. The CDR3 coding sequence is TGTGCCAGCAGCTTAGGGGGGGACCTGGCTAATGAAAAACTGTTTTTT. Residues: CASSLGGDLANEKLFF.

The chain uses TRBV15 and TRBJ1-2, with TRBD1 matching 8 bases. J was trimmed by 7 bases and V by 4 bases; bases with no gene match: 14. CDR1 is LNHNV, CDR2 YYDKDF, per germline (reference sequence). The CDR3 has 16 amino acids. CDR3 protein: CATSTDRAGGAFGYTF. CDR3 nucleotides: TGTGCCACCAGCACGGACCGGGCAGGGGGCGCATTTGGCTACACCTTC.

In its sample, this clone was seen once. CDR3 DNA: TGTGCCAGCAGCTTAGCGTCGGCAGATACGCAGTATTTT. It yields the protein CASSLASADTQYF. The chain links TRBV7-6 to TRBJ2-3; D ambiguous. Germline lookup yields CDR1 SGHVS and CDR2 FNYEAQ. With 0 bases removed from V and 4 bases from J, the gap between germline ends came to 5 bases. The CDR3 has 13 residues.

The chain joins TRBV6-5 to TRBJ1-5; 7 bases line up with TRBD1. The CDR3 has 13 amino acids. V was pared by 8 bases and J by 4 bases, with 5 bases of the junction left unmatched. Germline CDR1 and CDR2: MNHEY and SVGAGI. CDR3 nucleotide sequence: TGTGCCAGCGCAAGGGGGCGGAATCAGCCCCAGCATTTT. Translated: CASARGRNQPQHF.

V is TRBV5-4 and J is TRBJ2-5; unclear D gene. The CDR3 runs 16 residues. Germline lookup yields CDR1 SGHNT and CDR2 YYREEE (reference sequence). Deletions cut 1 base from V and 0 bases from J, with 13 bases between. The CDR3 DNA sequence: TGTGCCAGCAGCTTGATTTCTAGGAGAAACCAAGAGACCCAGTACTTC. It encodes CASSLISRRNQETQYF.

The chain recombines TRBV30 with TRBJ1-2, with unresolved D. Germline V gene data show CDR1 as GTSNPN and CDR2 as SVGIG (reference sequence). V was clipped by 5 bases and J by 0 bases, with 10 bases between them. This CDR3 is built from 13 residues. CDR3 DNA: TGTGCCTGGGCCGGGTCTTCTAACTATGGCTACACCTTC. Translating it yields CAWAGSSNYGYTF.

The genes are TRBV2 and TRBJ2-6, with D perhaps matching TRBD2 (5 bases). V shed 7 bases and J shed 0 bases, with 10 bases lying between them. Germline assignment: CDR1 SNHLY and CDR2 FYNNEI. The CDR3 has 15 amino acids. In nucleotides, the CDR3 is TGTGCCAGCACCCGACTAAGCTCTGGGGCCAACGTCCTGACTTTC. This translates into CASTRLSSGANVLTF.